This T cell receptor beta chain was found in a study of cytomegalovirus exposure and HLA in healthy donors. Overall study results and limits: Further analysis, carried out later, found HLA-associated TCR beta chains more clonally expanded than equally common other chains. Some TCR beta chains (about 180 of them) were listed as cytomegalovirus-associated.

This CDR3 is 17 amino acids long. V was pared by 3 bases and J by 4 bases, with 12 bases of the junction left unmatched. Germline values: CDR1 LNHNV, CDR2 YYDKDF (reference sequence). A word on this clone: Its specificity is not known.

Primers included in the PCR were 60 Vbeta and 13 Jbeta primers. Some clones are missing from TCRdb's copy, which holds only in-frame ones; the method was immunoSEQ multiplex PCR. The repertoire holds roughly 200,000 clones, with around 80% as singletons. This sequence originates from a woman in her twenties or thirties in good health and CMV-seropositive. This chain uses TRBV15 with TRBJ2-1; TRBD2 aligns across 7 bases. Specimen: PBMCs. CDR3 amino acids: CATSRPIGGYTYNEQFF. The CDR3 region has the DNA TGTGCCACCAGCAGGCCTATCGGGGGGTATACTTACAATGAGCAGTTCTTC.